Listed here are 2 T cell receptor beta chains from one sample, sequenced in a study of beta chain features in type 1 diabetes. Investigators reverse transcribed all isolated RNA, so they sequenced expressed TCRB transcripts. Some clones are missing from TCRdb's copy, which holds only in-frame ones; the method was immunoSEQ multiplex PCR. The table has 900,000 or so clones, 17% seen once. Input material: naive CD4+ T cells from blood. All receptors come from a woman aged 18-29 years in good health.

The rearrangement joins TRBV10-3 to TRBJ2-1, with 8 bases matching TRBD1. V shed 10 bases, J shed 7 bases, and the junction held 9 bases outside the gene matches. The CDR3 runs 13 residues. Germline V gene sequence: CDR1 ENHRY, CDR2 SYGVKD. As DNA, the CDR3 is TGTGCCACTTTACAGGGGGTCTTGAATGAGCAGTTCTTC. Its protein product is CATLQGVLNEQFF.

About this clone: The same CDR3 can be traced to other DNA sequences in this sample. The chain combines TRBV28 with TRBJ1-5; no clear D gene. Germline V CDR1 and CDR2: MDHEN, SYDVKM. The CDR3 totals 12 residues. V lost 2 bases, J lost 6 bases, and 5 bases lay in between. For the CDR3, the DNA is TGTGCCAGCAGTTTAGGAATTCAGCCCCAGCATTTT. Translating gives CASSLGIQPQHF.